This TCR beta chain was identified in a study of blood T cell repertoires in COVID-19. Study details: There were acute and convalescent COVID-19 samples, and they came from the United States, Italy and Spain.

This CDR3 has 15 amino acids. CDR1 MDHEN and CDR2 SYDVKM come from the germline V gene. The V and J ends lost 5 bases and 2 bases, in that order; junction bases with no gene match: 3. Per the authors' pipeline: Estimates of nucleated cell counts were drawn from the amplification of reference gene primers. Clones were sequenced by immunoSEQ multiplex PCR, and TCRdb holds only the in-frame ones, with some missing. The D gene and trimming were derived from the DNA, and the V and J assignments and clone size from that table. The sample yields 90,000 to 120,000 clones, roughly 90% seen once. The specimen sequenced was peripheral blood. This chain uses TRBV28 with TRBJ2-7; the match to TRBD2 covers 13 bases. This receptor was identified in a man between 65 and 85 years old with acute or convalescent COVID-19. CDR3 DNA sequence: TGTGCCAGCAGTCCCGGACTAGCGGGGGCCTACGAGCAGTACTTC. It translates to CASSPGLAGAYEQYF.